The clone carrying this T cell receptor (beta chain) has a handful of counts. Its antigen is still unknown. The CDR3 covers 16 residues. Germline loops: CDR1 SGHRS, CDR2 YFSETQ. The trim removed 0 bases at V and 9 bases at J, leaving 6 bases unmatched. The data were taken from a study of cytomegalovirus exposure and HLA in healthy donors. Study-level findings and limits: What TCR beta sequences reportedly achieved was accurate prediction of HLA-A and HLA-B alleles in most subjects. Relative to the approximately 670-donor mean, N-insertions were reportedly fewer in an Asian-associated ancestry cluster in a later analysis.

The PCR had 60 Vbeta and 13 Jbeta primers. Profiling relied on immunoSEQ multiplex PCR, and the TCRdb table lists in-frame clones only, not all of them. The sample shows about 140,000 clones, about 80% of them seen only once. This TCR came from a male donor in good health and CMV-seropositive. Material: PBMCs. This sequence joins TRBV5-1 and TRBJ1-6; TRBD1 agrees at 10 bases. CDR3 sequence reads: CASSLGDGQGGSPLHF. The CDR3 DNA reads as TGCGCCAGCAGCTTGGGGGACGGACAGGGGGGTTCACCCCTCCACTTT. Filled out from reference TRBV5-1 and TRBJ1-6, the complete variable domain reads KAGVTQTPRYLIKTRGQQVTLSCSPISGHRSVSWYQQTPGQGLQFLFEYFSETQRNKGNFPGRFSGRQFSNSRSEMNVSTLELGDSALYLCASSLGDGQGGSPLHFGNGTRLTVT.